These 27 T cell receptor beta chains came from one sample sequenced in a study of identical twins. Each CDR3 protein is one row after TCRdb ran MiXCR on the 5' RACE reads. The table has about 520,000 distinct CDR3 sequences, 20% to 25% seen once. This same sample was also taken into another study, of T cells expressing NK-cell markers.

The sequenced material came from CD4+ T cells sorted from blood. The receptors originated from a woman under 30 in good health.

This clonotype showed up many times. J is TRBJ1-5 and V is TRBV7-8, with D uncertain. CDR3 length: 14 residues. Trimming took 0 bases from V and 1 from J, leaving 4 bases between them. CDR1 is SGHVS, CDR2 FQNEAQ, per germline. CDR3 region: CASSLADSNQPQHF. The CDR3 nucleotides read TGTGCCAGCAGCTTAGCGGACAGCAATCAGCCCCAGCATTTT.

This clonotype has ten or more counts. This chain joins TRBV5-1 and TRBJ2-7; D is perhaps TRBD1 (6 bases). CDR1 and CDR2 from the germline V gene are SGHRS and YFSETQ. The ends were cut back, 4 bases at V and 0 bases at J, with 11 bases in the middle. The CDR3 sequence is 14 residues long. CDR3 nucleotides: TGCGCCAGCAGCATAGGACAGTTCTCCTACGAGCAGTACTTC. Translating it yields CASSIGQFSYEQYF.

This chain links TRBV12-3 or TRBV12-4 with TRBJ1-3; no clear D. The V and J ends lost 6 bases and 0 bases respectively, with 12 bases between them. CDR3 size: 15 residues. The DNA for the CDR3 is TGTGCCAGCAGATACGGGAGTGTCTCTGGAAACACCATATATTTT. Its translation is CASRYGSVSGNTIYF.

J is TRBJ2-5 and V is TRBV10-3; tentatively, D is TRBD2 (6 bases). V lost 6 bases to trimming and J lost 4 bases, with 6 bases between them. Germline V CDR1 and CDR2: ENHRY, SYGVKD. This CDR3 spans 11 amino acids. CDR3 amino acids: CAIRTRETQYF. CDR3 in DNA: TGTGCCATCAGGACTAGAGAGACCCAGTACTTC.

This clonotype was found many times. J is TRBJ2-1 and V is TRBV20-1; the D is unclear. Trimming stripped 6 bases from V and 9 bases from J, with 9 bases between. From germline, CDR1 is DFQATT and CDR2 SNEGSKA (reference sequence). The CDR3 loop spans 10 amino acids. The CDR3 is CSALRAEQFF. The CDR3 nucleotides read TGCAGTGCGCTCCGGGCTGAGCAGTTCTTC.

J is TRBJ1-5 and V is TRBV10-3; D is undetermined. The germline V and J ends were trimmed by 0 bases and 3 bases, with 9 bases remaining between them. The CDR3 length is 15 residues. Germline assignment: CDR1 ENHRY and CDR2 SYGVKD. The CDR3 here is CAISESEASNQPQHF. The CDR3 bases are TGTGCCATCAGTGAGTCGGAGGCGTCCAATCAGCCCCAGCATTTT.

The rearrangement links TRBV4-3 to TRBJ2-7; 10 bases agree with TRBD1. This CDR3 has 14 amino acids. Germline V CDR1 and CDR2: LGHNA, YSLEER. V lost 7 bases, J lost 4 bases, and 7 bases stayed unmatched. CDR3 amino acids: CASTPGQGIYEQYF. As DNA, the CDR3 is TGCGCCAGCACTCCGGGACAGGGGATTTACGAGCAGTACTTC.

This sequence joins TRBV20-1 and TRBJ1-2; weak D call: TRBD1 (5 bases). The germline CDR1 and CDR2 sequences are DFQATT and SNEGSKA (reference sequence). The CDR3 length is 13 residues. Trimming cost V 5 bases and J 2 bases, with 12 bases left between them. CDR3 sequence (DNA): TGCAGTGCTCCAGACAGCGAGAACTATGGCTACACCTTC. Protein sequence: CSAPDSENYGYTF.

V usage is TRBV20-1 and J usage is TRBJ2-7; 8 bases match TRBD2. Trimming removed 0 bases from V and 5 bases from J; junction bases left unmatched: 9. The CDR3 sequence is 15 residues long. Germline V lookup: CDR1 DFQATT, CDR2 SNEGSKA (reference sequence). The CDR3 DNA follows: TGCAGTGCTAGAGATAGCGGGACCCCAGGCGACGAGCAGTACTTC. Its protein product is CSARDSGTPGDEQYF.

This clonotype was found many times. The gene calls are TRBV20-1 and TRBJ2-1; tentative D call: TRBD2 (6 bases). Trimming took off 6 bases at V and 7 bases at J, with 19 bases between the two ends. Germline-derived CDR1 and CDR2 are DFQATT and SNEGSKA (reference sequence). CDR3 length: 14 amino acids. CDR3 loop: CSAVPGTAGNEQFF. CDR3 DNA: TGCAGTGCCGTACCGGGGACCGCGGGGAATGAGCAGTTCTTC.

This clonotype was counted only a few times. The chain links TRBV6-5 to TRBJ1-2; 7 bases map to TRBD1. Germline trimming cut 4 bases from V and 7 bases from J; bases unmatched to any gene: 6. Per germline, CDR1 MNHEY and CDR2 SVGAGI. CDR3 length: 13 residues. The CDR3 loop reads CASSSYRGLGYTF. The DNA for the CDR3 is TGTGCCAGCAGTTCTTACAGGGGACTTGGCTACACCTTC.

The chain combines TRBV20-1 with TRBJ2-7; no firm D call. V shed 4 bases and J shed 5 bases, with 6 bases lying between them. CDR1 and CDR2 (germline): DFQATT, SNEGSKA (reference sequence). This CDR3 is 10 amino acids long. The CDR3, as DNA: TGCAGTGCTATGGGGAACGAGCAGTACTTC. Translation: CSAMGNEQYF.

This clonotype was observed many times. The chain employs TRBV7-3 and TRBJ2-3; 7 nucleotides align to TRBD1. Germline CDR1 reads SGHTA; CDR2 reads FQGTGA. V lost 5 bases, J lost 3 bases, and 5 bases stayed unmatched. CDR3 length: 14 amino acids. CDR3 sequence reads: CASSENRGTDTQYF. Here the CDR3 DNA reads TGTGCCAGCAGCGAAAACAGGGGAACAGATACGCAGTATTTT.

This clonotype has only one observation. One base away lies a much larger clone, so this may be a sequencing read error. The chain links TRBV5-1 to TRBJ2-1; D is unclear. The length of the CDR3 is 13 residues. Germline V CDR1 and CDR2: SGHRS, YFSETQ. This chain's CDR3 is CASSLVPYHEQFF. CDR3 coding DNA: TGCGCCAGCAGCTTAGTACCCTACCATGAGCAGTTCTTC. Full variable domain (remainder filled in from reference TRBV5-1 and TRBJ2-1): KAGVTQTPRYLIKTRGQQVTLSCSPISGHRSVSWYQQTPGQGLQFLFEYFSETQRNKGNFPGRFSGRQFSNSRSEMNVSTLELGDSALYLCASSLVPYHEQFFGPGTRLTVL.

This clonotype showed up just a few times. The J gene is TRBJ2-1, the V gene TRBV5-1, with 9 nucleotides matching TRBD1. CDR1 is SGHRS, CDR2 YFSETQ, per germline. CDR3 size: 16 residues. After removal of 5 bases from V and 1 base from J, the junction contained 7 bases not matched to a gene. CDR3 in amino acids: CASRSTGGRSYNEQFF. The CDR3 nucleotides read TGCGCCAGCAGATCTACAGGGGGCAGGTCCTACAATGAGCAGTTCTTC.

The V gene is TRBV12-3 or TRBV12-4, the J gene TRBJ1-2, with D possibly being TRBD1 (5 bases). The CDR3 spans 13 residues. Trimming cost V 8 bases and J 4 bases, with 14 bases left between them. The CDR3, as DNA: TGTGCCAGCGGGGCGGGACGGACCTATGGCTACACCTTC. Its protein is CASGAGRTYGYTF.

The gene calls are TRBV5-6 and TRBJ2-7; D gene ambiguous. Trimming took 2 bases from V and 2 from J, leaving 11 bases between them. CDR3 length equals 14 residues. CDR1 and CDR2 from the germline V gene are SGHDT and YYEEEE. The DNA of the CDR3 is TGTGCCAGCAGCTTCGGCAGGAACCCCTACGAGCAGTACTTC. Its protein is CASSFGRNPYEQYF.

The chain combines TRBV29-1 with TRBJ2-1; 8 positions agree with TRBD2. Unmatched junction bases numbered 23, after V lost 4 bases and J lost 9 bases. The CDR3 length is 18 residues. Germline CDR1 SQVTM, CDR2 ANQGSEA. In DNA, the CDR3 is TGCAGCGTTGCCCCGGGACAAAGGACTAGCAGGAGCCTGGGTGAGCAGTTCTTC. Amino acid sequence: CSVAPGQRTSRSLGEQFF.

The CDR3 reads CASSLGRVADTQYF. DNA for the CDR3: TGCGCCAGCAGCTTGGGTAGGGTGGCAGATACGCAGTATTTT. The V gene is TRBV5-1, the J gene TRBJ2-3; D unclear. This CDR3 is 14 amino acids long. Trimming took 0 bases from V and 4 from J, leaving 9 bases between them. Germline-derived CDR1 and CDR2 are SGHRS and YFSETQ.

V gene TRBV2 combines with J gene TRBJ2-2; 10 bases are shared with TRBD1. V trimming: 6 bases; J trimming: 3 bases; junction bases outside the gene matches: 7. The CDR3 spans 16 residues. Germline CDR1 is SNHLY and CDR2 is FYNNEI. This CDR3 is CASRRDRGHDTGELFF. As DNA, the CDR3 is TGTGCCAGCAGGAGGGACAGGGGCCATGACACCGGGGAGCTGTTTTTT.

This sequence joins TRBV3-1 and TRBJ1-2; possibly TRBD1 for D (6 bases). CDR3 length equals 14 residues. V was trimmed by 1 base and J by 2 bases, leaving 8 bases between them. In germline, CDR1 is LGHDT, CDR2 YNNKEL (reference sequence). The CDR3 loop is CASSQADRNYGYTF. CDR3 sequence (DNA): TGTGCCAGCAGCCAAGCAGACAGGAACTATGGCTACACCTTC.

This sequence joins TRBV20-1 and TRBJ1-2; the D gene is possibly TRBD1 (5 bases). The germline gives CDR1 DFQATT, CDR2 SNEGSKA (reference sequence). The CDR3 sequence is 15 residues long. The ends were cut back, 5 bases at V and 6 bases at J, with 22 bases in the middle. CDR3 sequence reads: CSAEVVGPRGDGYTF. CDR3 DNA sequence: TGCAGTGCTGAGGTTGTGGGACCACGGGGTGATGGCTACACCTTC.

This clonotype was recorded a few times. The chain's CDR3 is CASTLGREQFF. The CDR3 DNA follows: TGTGCCAGCACCCTGGGGCGGGAGCAGTTCTTC. This chain joins TRBV5-5 and TRBJ2-1, with D possibly matching TRBD1 (5 bases). This CDR3 spans 11 amino acids. V was trimmed by 6 bases and J by 10 bases, leaving 11 bases between them. The germline V gene has CDR1 SGHKS and CDR2 YYEKEE (reference sequence).

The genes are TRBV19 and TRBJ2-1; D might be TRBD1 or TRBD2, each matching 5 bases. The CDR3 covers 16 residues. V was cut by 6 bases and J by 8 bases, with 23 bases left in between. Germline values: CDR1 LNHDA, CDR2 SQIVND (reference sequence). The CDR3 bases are TGTGCCAGTAGCGGGAAACAGGCCCCCTTTCGCGATGAGCAGTTCTTC. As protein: CASSGKQAPFRDEQFF. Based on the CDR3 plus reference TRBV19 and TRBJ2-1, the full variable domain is DGGITQSPKYLFRKEGQNVTLSCEQNLNHDAMYWYRQDPGQGLRLIYYSQIVNDFQKGDIAEGYSVSREKKESFPLTVTSAQKNPTAFYLCASSGKQAPFRDEQFFGPGTRLTVL.

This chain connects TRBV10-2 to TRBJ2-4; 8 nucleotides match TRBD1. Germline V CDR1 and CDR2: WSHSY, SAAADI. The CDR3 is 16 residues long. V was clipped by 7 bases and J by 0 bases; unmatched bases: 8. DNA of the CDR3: TGCGCCAGCAAAACCAGGGGGCAGTCAGCCAAAAACATTCAGTACTTC. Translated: CASKTRGQSAKNIQYF.

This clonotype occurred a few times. The CDR3: CATRATRSVYNEQFF. The CDR3 DNA is TGTGCCACCAGAGCTACACGGTCGGTATACAATGAGCAGTTCTTC. This chain joins TRBV15 and TRBJ2-1, with no clear D. The germline V gene has CDR1 LNHNV and CDR2 YYDKDF (reference sequence). V dropped 6 bases and J dropped 4 bases, with 16 bases sitting between them. This CDR3 is 15 amino acids long.

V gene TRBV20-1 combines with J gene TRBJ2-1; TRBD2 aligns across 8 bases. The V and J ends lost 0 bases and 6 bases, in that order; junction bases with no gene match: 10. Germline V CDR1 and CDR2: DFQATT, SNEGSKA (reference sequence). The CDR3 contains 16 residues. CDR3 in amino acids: CSARESGGKQSNEQFF. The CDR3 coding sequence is TGCAGTGCTAGAGAATCGGGAGGGAAACAATCCAATGAGCAGTTCTTC.